The 16 T cell receptor beta chains below come from one sample, sequenced in a study of OX40 agonist ivuxolimab in advanced cancers. Sequencing used immunoSEQ multiplex PCR; TCRdb keeps in-frame clones, though not all of them. The data contain roughly 48,000 clones, 85% to 90% of them singletons. Sequencing used CD4+ or CD8+ T cells sorted from blood, obtained in a trial of the OX40 agonist ivuxolimab. Receptors originate from an adult with an advanced solid tumor such as melanoma, head and neck, liver or kidney cancer.

V usage is TRBV9 and J usage is TRBJ1-4; 7 nucleotides match TRBD1. This CDR3 comprises 16 residues. Germline trimming cut 4 bases from V and 3 bases from J; bases unmatched to any gene: 9. Germline V gene sequence: CDR1 SGDLS, CDR2 YYNGEE. The CDR3 reads CASSPQQGGSNEKLFF. CDR3 nucleotides: TGTGCCAGCAGCCCCCAGCAGGGGGGGTCTAATGAAAAACTGTTTTTT.

This sequence joins TRBV7-9 and TRBJ2-3, with D perhaps being TRBD1 or TRBD2 (6 bases each). The CDR3 loop spans 15 amino acids. V was trimmed by 5 bases and J by 4 bases, leaving 16 bases between them. The germline V gene has CDR1 SEHNR and CDR2 FQNEAQ (reference sequence). DNA for the CDR3: TGTGCCAGCAGCCTAAGCACAGGGAGGTCAGATACGCAGTATTTT. This gives the protein CASSLSTGRSDTQYF. Supplemented by reference TRBV7-9 and TRBJ2-3, the full variable domain reads DTGVSQNPRHKITKRGQNVTFRCDPISEHNRLYWYRQTLGQGPEFLTYFQNEAQLEKSRLLSDRFSAERPKGSFSTLEIQRTEQGDSAMYLCASSLSTGRSDTQYFGPGTRLTVL.

V gene TRBV7-3 combines with J gene TRBJ2-3; possibly TRBD1 for D (6 bases). The length of the CDR3 is 14 residues. The germline V gene encodes CDR1 SGHTA and CDR2 FQGTGA. The V end lost 5 bases, the J end lost 3 bases, and 12 bases lay between the germline ends. CDR3 bases: TGTGCCAGCAGCCGTACAGGGTTTACAGATACGCAGTATTTT. Its translation is CASSRTGFTDTQYF.

J is TRBJ1-2 and V is TRBV10-1, with D perhaps matching TRBD1 (5 bases). Per germline, CDR1 WNHNN and CDR2 SYGVQD (reference sequence). This CDR3 contains 14 residues. Trimming stripped 9 bases from V and 11 bases from J, with 25 bases between. CDR3 residues: CARRSDSPDHKYTF. The CDR3 DNA reads as TGCGCCAGACGAAGCGACAGTCCAGACCACAAATACACCTTC.

V is TRBV6-5 and J is TRBJ2-7, with TRBD1 identical over 12 bases. The CDR3 contains 16 residues. Germline-derived CDR1 and CDR2 are MNHEY and SVGAGI. Trimming cost V 4 bases and J 5 bases; bases outside gene matches: 9. CDR3 nucleotides: TGTGCCAGCAGTTTATCCCGGGACAGGGGGCGCGACGAGCAGTACTTC. Translated: CASSLSRDRGRDEQYF.

V and J are TRBV9 and TRBJ2-1; either TRBD1 or TRBD2 may fit D (6 bases each). V was pared by 1 base and J by 8 bases, with 10 bases between. CDR1 and CDR2 from the germline V gene are SGDLS and YYNGEE. The CDR3 sequence is 13 residues long. CDR3 residues: CASSVKGGHEQFF. In DNA, the CDR3 is TGTGCCAGCAGCGTAAAAGGGGGGCATGAGCAGTTCTTC. Looking up the rest from reference TRBV9 and TRBJ2-1 gives the full variable domain: DSGVTQTPKHLITATGQRVTLRCSPRSGDLSVYWYQQSLDQGLQFLIQYYNGEERAKGNILERFSAQQFPDLHSELNLSSLELGDSALYFCASSVKGGHEQFFGPGTRLTVL.

This chain joins TRBV6-1 and TRBJ1-4, with D possibly being TRBD1 (5 bases). Trimming removed 3 bases from V and 5 bases from J, with 16 bases in between. CDR1 and CDR2 (germline): MNHNS, SASEGT. The CDR3 extends over 16 amino acids. CDR3 sequence reads: CASSDALVAGNEKLFF. In nucleotides, the CDR3 is TGTGCCAGCAGTGATGCGTTGGTGGCAGGGAATGAAAAACTGTTTTTT.

This chain links TRBV7-9 with TRBJ2-1; perhaps D is TRBD1 or TRBD2 (6 bases each). Germline assignment: CDR1 SEHNR and CDR2 FQNEAQ (reference sequence). The CDR3 loop spans 15 amino acids. Trimming stripped 3 bases from V and 6 bases from J, with 15 bases between. CDR3 residues: CASSFSLEGGNEQFF. The CDR3 DNA reads as TGTGCCAGCAGCTTCTCTCTCGAGGGGGGCAATGAGCAGTTCTTC.

The rearrangement links TRBV9 to TRBJ2-7, with D tentatively TRBD1 (6 bases). The V and J ends lost 4 bases and 0 bases respectively, with 11 bases between them. From germline, CDR1 is SGDLS and CDR2 YYNGEE. The CDR3 runs to 14 residues. The CDR3 bases are TGTGCCAGCAGCCTACAGGGTAGCTCCTACGAGCAGTACTTC. Protein sequence: CASSLQGSSYEQYF. Together with reference TRBV9 and TRBJ2-7, the CDR3 gives the full variable domain: DSGVTQTPKHLITATGQRVTLRCSPRSGDLSVYWYQQSLDQGLQFLIQYYNGEERAKGNILERFSAQQFPDLHSELNLSSLELGDSALYFCASSLQGSSYEQYFGPGTRLTVT.

V usage is TRBV28 and J usage is TRBJ2-7; TRBD1 agrees at 9 bases. This CDR3 is built from 14 residues. After removal of 7 bases from V and 9 bases from J, the junction contained 13 bases not matched to a gene. CDR1 and CDR2 from the germline V gene are MDHEN and SYDVKM. This CDR3 reads CASKDGTGYSRQYF. The CDR3 coding sequence is TGTGCCAGCAAGGACGGGACAGGGTATAGTAGGCAGTACTTC.

The chain has TRBV28 and TRBJ2-7, with 9 bases aligning to TRBD1. Trimming cost V 4 bases and J 2 bases; bases outside gene matches: 3. Per germline, CDR1 MDHEN and CDR2 SYDVKM. The length of the CDR3 is 14 residues. CDR3 in DNA: TGTGCCAGCAGTTGGACAGGGGAAGCCTACGAGCAGTACTTC. Translated: CASSWTGEAYEQYF.

This chain uses TRBV18 with TRBJ2-1, with D unclear. Germline CDR1 is KGHSH and CDR2 is LQKENI. V was cut by 3 bases and J by 1 base, with 13 bases left in between. The CDR3 length is 16 residues. The CDR3 nucleotides are TGTGCCAGCTCACCCAAAGCGACCCTTTCCTACAATGAGCAGTTCTTC. This gives the protein CASSPKATLSYNEQFF.

The V and J genes are TRBV27 and TRBJ1-2; a possible D gene is TRBD1 (5 bases). Trimming took off 4 bases at V and 8 bases at J, with 20 bases between the two ends. CDR3 length: 15 residues. The germline gives CDR1 MNHEY, CDR2 SMNVEV (reference sequence). The CDR3 DNA reads TGTGCCAGCAGTTCCCTAGGGTCGGAAGGGGAGGGCTACACCTTC. It codes for CASSSLGSEGEGYTF.

The count of this clone is one. The rearrangement links TRBV7-7 to TRBJ1-4; D might be TRBD1 (6 bases). The CDR3 spans 14 residues. Trimming shortened V by 5 bases and J by 8 bases, and 15 bases separated the two germline ends. The V gene's germline CDR1 is SSHAT and CDR2 FNYEAQ (reference sequence). This CDR3 is CASSRGGGEEKLFF. DNA of the CDR3: TGTGCCAGCAGCCGGGGGGGCGGAGAGGAAAAACTGTTTTTT.

V usage is TRBV7-2 and J usage is TRBJ2-7; D is perhaps TRBD1 (6 bases). Germline assignment: CDR1 SGHTA and CDR2 FQGNSA. The V and J ends lost 1 base and 5 bases respectively, with 12 bases between them. The CDR3 covers 14 residues. The CDR3: CASSLEPGVHEQYF. The CDR3 DNA reads as TGTGCCAGCAGCTTAGAGCCAGGGGTACACGAGCAGTACTTC.

The rearrangement joins TRBV7-8 to TRBJ2-1, with 7 bases identical to TRBD2. The germline gives CDR1 SGHVS, CDR2 FQNEAQ. The length of the CDR3 is 16 residues. The V gene end was trimmed by 3 bases and the J gene end by 6 bases; junction bases not matched to a gene: 11. The chain's CDR3 is CASSFRGRVPLNEQFF. The CDR3 region has the DNA TGTGCCAGCAGCTTTCGGGGGAGGGTTCCTCTCAATGAGCAGTTCTTC.